This T cell receptor (beta chain) was identified during a study of PD-1 blockade in classical Hodgkin lymphoma. Overall study context: Patients were treated with nivolumab at 3 mg/kg, and this was given intravenously every 2 weeks.

Time point noted: cycle 4 day 1 (C4D1), after less than 7 weeks of nivolumab. Exposure to brentuximab vedotin varied, and each patient had relapsed following autologous stem cell transplantation. Clones were read by immunoSEQ multiplex PCR, and TCRdb kept only the in-frame ones, dropping some. The repertoire holds about 93,000 clones, about 77% seen once, with about 9.4% in the top ten. About this clone: Its target is not known.

The CDR3 covers 14 residues. Trimming pared 0 bases from V and 9 bases from J, leaving 10 bases between. The germline V gene has CDR1 SGHDT and CDR2 YYEEEE. Overall study results and limits: Newly diagnosed and completely responding patients shared comparable baseline diversity.

The V gene is TRBV5-6, the J gene TRBJ1-6; perhaps TRBD1 as D (6 bases). The sequence derives from a human donor with classical Hodgkin lymphoma. Specimen: peripheral blood mononuclear cells (PBMCs), collected before the fourth cycle of nivolumab. In nucleotides, the CDR3 is TGTGCCAGCAGCTTGGCAGGGGTAAGTTCACCCCTCCACTTT. The encoded protein is CASSLAGVSSPLHF. Based on the CDR3 plus reference TRBV5-6 and TRBJ1-6, the full variable domain is DAGVTQSPTHLIKTRGQQVTLRCSPKSGHDTVSWYQQALGQGPQFIFQYYEEEERQRGNFPDRFSGHQFPNYSSELNVNALLLGDSALYLCASSLAGVSSPLHFGNGTRLTVT.